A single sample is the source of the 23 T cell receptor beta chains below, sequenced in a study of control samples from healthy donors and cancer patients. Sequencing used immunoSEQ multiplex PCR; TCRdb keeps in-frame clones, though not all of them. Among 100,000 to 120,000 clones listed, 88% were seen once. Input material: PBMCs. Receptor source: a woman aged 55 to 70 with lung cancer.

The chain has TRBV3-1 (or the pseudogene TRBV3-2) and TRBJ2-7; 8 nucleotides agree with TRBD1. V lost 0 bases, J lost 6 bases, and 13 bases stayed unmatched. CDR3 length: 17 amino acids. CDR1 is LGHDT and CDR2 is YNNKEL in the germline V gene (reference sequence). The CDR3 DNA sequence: TGTGCCAGCAGCCAAGAGGGTGGGGCAGGGGGCGCGGGCGAGCAGTACTTC. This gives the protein CASSQEGGAGGAGEQYF.

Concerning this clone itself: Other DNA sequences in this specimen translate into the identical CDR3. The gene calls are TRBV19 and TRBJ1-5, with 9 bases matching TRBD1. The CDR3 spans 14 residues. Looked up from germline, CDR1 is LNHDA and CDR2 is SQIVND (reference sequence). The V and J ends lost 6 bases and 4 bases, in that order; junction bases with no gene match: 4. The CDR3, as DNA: TGTGCCAGTAGCACGACAGGGGGTAATCAGCCCCAGCATTTT. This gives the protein CASSTTGGNQPQHF.

The CDR3 is CASGLNYGNYEQYF. Written as DNA, the CDR3 is TGTGCTAGTGGTTTGAATTACGGGAACTACGAGCAGTACTTC. The chain is built from TRBV12-5 and TRBJ2-7; D perhaps matches TRBD2 (5 bases). Trimming stripped 2 bases from V and 3 bases from J, with 11 bases between. Germline V gene sequence: CDR1 LGHNT, CDR2 FRNRAP. The CDR3 spans 14 residues.

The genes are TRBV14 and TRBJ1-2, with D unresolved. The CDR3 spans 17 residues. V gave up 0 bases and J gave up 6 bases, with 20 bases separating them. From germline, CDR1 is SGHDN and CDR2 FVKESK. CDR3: CASSQDFGTYSDHGYTF. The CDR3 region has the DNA TGTGCCAGCAGCCAAGATTTCGGTACCTACTCAGACCATGGCTACACCTTC.

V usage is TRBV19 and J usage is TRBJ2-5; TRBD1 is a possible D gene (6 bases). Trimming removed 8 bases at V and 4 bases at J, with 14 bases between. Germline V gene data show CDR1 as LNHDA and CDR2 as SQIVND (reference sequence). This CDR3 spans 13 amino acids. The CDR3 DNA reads TGTGCCAGTGGGTCAGGGGATCGAGAGACCCAGTACTTC. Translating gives CASGSGDRETQYF.

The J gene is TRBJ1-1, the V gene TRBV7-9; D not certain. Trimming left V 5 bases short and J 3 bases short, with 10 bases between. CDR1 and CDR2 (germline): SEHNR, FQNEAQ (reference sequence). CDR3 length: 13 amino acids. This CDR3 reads CASSLDVYTEAFF. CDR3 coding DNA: TGTGCCAGCAGCCTAGACGTGTACACTGAAGCTTTCTTT.

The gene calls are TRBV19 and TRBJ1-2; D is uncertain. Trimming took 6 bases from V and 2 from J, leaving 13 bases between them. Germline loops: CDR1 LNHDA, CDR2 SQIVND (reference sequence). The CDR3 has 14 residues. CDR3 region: CASSPREGNYGYTF. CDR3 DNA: TGTGCCAGTAGCCCGAGGGAGGGAAACTATGGCTACACCTTC.

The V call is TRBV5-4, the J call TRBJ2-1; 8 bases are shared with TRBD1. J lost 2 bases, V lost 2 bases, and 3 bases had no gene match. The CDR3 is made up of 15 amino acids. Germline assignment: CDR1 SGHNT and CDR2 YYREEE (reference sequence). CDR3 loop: CASSLPGQAYNEQFF. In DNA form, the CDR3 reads TGTGCCAGCAGCTTACCGGGACAGGCCTACAATGAGCAGTTCTTC.

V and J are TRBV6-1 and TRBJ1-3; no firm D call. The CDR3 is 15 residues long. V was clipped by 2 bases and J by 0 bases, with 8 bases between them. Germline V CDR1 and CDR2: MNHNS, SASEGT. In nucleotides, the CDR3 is TGTGCCAGCAGTGAACAGACGGCCTCTGGAAACACCATATATTTT. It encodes CASSEQTASGNTIYF.

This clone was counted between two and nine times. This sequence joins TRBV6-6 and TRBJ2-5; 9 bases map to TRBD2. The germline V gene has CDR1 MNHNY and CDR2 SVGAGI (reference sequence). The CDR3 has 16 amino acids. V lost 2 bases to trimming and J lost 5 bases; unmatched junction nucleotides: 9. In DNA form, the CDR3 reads TGTGCCAGCAGTTACCGGGCGGGAGGGCCAGTGGAGACCCAGTACTTC. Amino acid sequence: CASSYRAGGPVETQYF.

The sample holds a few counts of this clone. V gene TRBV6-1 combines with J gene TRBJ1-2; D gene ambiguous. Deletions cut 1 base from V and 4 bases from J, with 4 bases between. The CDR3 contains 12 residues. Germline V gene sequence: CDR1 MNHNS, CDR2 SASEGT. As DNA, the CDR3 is TGTGCCAGCAGTGAAGGGGCCTATGGCTACACCTTC. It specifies CASSEGAYGYTF.

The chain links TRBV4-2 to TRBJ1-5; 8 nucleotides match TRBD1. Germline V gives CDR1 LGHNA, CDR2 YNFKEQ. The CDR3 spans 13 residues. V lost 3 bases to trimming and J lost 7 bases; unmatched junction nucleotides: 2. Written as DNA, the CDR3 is TGTGCCAGCAGCCAGGACAGGGACCAGCCCCAGCATTTT. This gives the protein CASSQDRDQPQHF.

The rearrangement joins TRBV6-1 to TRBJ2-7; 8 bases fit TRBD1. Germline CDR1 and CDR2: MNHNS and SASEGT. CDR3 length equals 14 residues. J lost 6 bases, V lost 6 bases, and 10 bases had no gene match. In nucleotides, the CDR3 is TGTGCCAGCAGGTCCGGGACAGGAGCAATCGAGCAGTACTTC. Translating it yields CASRSGTGAIEQYF.

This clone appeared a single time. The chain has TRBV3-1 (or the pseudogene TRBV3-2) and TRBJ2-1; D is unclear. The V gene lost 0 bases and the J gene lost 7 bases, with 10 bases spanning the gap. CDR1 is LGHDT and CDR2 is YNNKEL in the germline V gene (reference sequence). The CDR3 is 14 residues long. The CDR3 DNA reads TGTGCCAGCAGCCAAGATCACGCTTGGAATGAGCAGTTCTTC. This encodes CASSQDHAWNEQFF.

The CDR3 loop reads CASSPPSSGRGDEQYF. Written as DNA, the CDR3 is TGTGCCAGCAGCCCTCCCTCTAGCGGGAGAGGCGACGAGCAGTACTTC. This chain joins TRBV3-1 (or the pseudogene TRBV3-2) and TRBJ2-7; TRBD2 matches 10 bases. CDR1 is LGHDT, CDR2 YNNKEL, per germline (reference sequence). This CDR3 is 16 amino acids long. Losses at the gene ends were 4 bases for V and 5 bases for J; bases not matched to a gene: 11.

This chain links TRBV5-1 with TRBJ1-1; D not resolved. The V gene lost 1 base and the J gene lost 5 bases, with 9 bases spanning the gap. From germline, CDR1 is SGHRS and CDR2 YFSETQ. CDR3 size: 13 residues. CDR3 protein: CASSLRQRTEAFF. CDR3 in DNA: TGCGCCAGCAGCTTGCGGCAGAGGACTGAAGCTTTCTTT.

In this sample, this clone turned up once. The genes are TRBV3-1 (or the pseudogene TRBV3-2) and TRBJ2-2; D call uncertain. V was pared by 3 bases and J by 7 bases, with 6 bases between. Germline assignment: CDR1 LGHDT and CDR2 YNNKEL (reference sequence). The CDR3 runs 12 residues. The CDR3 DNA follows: TGTGCCAGCAGCCAGTCTAACGGGGAGCTGTTTTTT. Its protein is CASSQSNGELFF.

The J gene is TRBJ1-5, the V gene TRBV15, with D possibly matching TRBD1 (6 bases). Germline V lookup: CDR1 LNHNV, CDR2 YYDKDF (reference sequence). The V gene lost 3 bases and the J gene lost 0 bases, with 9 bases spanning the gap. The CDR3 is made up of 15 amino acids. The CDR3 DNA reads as TGTGCCACCAGCAGGGACAGTAATAGCAATCAGCCCCAGCATTTT. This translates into CATSRDSNSNQPQHF.

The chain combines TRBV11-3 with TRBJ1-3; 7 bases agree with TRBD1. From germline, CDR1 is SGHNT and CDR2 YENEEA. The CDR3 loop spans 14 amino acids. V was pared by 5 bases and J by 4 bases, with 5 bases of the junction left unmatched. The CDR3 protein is CASSLGQDGNTIYF. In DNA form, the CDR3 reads TGTGCCAGCAGCCTCGGACAGGACGGAAACACCATATATTTT.

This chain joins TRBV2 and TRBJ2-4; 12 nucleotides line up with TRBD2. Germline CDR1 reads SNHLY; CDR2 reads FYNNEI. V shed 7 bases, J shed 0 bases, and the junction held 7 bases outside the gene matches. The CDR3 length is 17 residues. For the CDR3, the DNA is TGTGCCAGCACCTGGACTAGCGGGGACCTAGCCAAAAACATTCAGTACTTC. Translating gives CASTWTSGDLAKNIQYF.

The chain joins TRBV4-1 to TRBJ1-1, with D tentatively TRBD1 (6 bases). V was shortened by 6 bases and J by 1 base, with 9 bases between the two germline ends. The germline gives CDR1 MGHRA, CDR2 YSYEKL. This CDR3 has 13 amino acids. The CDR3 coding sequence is TGCGCCAGCAGAAGGGGGGAGAACACTGAAGCTTTCTTT. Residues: CASRRGENTEAFF.

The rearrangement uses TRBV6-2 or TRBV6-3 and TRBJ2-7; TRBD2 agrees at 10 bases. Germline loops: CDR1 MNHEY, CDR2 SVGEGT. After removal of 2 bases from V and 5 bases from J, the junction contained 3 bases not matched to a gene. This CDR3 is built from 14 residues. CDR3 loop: CASSYGTSVNEQYF. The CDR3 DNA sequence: TGTGCCAGCAGTTACGGGACTAGCGTCAACGAGCAGTACTTC.

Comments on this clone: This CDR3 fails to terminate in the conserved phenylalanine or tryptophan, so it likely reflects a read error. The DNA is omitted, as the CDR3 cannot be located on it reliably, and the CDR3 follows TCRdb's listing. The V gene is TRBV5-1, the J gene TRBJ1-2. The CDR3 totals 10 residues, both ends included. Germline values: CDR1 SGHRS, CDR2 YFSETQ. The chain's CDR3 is CASSPTGSVV.